This T cell receptor (beta chain) was documented in a study of neurological immune-mediated disorders. Time point in this sample: technical triplicate 1. The starting material, 2 million PBMCs stored at -80 C, gave rise to the unsorted libraries. This clonotype was observed at least ten times. Each TCR transcript was tagged with a 10-nucleotide random UMI during 5'RACE. Via MiXCR, TCRdb re-called the 5' RACE reads, giving one row per CDR3 protein. The sample lists about 38,000 distinct CDR3 sequences, 11% occurring once. Germline V gives CDR1 DFQATT, CDR2 SNEGSKA (reference sequence). There are 16 residues in the CDR3. The V and J ends lost 5 bases and 7 bases, in that order; junction bases with no gene match: 13.

The genes are TRBV20-1 and TRBJ2-7; TRBD2 matches at 14 bases. The sample comprised PBMCs. The source is a man in his fifties or sixties with HTLV-1-associated myelopathy (HAM/TSP). The CDR3 loop reads CSAAGTSGRPSGEQYF. CDR3 DNA: TGCAGTGCTGCCGGGACTAGCGGGAGACCCTCGGGGGAGCAGTACTTC.